This entry describes one TCR beta chain. In germline, CDR1 is GTSNPN, CDR2 SVGIG (reference sequence). This CDR3 region has 13 residues. The ends were cut back, 0 bases at V and 6 bases at J, with 11 bases in the middle. This sample was taken from a study of control samples from healthy donors and cancer patients. Data came from immunoSEQ multiplex PCR; TCRdb stores just in-frame clones and leaves some out. The table lists 75,000 to 100,000 clones, about 86% of them singletons. The V call is TRBV30, the J call TRBJ1-2; D is undetermined. The specimen was blood. This receptor was identified in a man aged 25 to 45 in good health. The CDR3 region is CAWSVGTINGYTF. The CDR3 DNA reads as TGTGCCTGGAGTGTAGGCACCATTAATGGCTACACCTTC.